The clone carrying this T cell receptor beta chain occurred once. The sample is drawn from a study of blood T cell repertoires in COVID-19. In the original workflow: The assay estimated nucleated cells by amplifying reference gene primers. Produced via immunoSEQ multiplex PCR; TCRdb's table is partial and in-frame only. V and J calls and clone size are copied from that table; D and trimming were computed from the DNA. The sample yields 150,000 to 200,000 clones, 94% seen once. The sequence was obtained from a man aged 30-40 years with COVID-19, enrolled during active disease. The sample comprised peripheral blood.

The CDR3 DNA reads as TGTGCCAGCAGTCTACGTGGAGGTCCAGGAGAAGGCTACACCTTC. Encoded protein: CASSLRGGPGEGYTF. The V and J genes are TRBV2 and TRBJ1-2; D gene ambiguous. With 5 bases removed from V and 8 bases from J, the gap between germline ends came to 21 bases. The CDR3 contains 15 residues. The germline CDR1 and CDR2 sequences are SNHLY and FYNNEI.